This is a list of T cell receptor beta chains from one sample in a study of OX40 agonist ivuxolimab in advanced cancers. Here immunoSEQ multiplex PCR was the method, and the copy in TCRdb shows in-frame clones only, minus some. Of about 74,000 clones in the sample, about 86% are singletons; the top ten hold approximately 6.3%. Sequences were derived from CD4+ or CD8+ T cells sorted from blood, sampled in a trial of the OX40 agonist ivuxolimab. The receptors were sampled from an adult with an advanced solid tumor such as melanoma, head and neck, liver or kidney cancer. CDR3s include the opening cysteine and the closing phenylalanine or tryptophan. D genes are given only for firm matches. Expanded clones get a size class; other rows say once, few or many, or leave the size out.

>.|TRBV6-4|.|TRBJ2-1
CASSDSSYNEQFF
>.|TRBV7-2|.|TRBJ1-2
CASSLAETDSYGYGYTF
>.|TRBV6-5|once|TRBJ2-2
CASSYETGNTGELFF
>.|TRBV9|.|TRBJ2-1
CASSRGGSSYNEQFF
>.|TRBV7-9|.|TRBJ1-1
CASSSEMNTEAFF
>.|TRBV28|.|TRBJ1-1
CASSFLRQASEAFF
>TRBD1|TRBV7-9|.|TRBJ1-2
CASSTLTGIYGYTF
>.|TRBV15|.|TRBJ1-4
CATSRVRAGNEKLFF
>.|TRBV7-9|.|TRBJ2-7
CASSQTGSSYEQYF
>.|TRBV27|.|TRBJ2-5
CASSFWSGVQETQYF
>.|TRBV7-9|.|TRBJ1-2
CATGDNAYYGYTF
>.|TRBV19|few|TRBJ2-7
CASTTTSGAYEQYF
>.|TRBV5-4|.|TRBJ2-3
CASSNRDSTDTQYF
>.|TRBV27|.|TRBJ2-2
CASSLKSGVAGELFF
>.|TRBV2|.|TRBJ2-7
CASKSALAFAHF
>.|TRBV11-2|.|TRBJ1-6
CASSLEGSGTPLHF
>TRBD2|TRBV2|.|TRBJ2-1
CASIAGHYNEQFF
>.|TRBV7-9|.|TRBJ1-4
CASSWEFEKLFF
>TRBD1|TRBV15|.|TRBJ1-2
CATSRVTGGSGYTF
>.|TRBV9|.|TRBJ1-3
CASSAPRSSGNTIYF
>TRBD1|TRBV7-9|.|TRBJ1-2
CASGQGTYGYTF
>.|TRBV28|.|TRBJ1-4
CASSPGDFIEKLFF
>.|TRBV15|.|TRBJ2-5
CATSRDPPETQYF
>TRBD2|TRBV7-9|once|TRBJ2-2
CASSSLAGDSTGELFF
>.|TRBV28|.|TRBJ2-1
CASSLDGGRPSYNEQFF
>.|TRBV27|.|TRBJ2-7
CASSSPPSGEQYF
>.|TRBV10-1|.|TRBJ2-3
CASSESMSKADTQYF
>TRBD1|TRBV19|.|TRBJ2-3
CASSMGDRRTDTQYF
>TRBD1|TRBV7-8|.|TRBJ1-1
CASSLRDRGLSTEAFF
>TRBD1|TRBV5-8|.|TRBJ2-3
CASSDEDRSTDTQYF
>TRBD1|TRBV11-1|.|TRBJ2-2
CASSGTGTANTGELFF
>TRBD1|TRBV7-2|.|TRBJ2-5
CASSSFRDRKETQYF
>.|TRBV6-5|few|TRBJ1-2
CASSSQWQVGYTF
>.|TRBV28|.|TRBJ1-5
CASSPSSFGDNQPQHF
>TRBD1|TRBV27|.|TRBJ1-2
CASSTTGTGRYGYTF
>.|TRBV11-1|.|TRBJ1-2
CASSLVSGADGYTF
>TRBD1|TRBV5-5|few|TRBJ1-3
CASSLLRDSSGNTIYF
>TRBD2|TRBV7-2|.|TRBJ2-7
CASSLTGGQLANAYEQYF
>.|TRBV21-1|.|TRBJ2-7
CASSKWLAGIYEQYF
>.|TRBV5-1|.|TRBJ2-1
CASSLRQGRGNEQFF
>.|TRBV15|.|TRBJ1-6
CATSKGWVGSYNSPLHF
>TRBD2|TRBV7-9|.|TRBJ2-3
CASSRGLAGAFTDTQYF
>.|TRBV6-1|.|TRBJ2-7
CASSNPGGLYEQYF
>.|TRBV28|.|TRBJ2-7
CASKRNLLLINYEQYF
>.|TRBV5-8|.|TRBJ2-7
CASSVRTATYEQYF
>.|TRBV7-3|few|TRBJ1-1
CASSPSGDTEAFF
>.|TRBV6-5|.|TRBJ2-6
CASSPDFSGANVLTF
>.|TRBV10-1|once|TRBJ2-1
CASSERVYEQFF
>.|TRBV4-2|.|TRBJ2-1
CASSQDLRLAVSNEQFF
>.|TRBV7-9|.|TRBJ1-3
CARRLGSGNTIYF
>.|TRBV28|.|TRBJ2-5
CASSPPGQETQYF
>TRBD1|TRBV28|.|TRBJ1-6
CASSLGNRGYSPLHF
>.|TRBV5-4|.|TRBJ1-5
CASNQRLSNQPQHF
>TRBD2|TRBV13|.|TRBJ2-7
CASSSRGTSISPEQYF
>.|TRBV7-8|.|TRBJ2-7
CASSSESGTYEQYF
>.|TRBV13|.|TRBJ1-4
CASSSRQLSPLRLFF
>.|TRBV19|.|TRBJ1-2
CASTHQGRIFDGYTF
>TRBD2|TRBV10-2|once|TRBJ2-3
CASSSGGWGTDTQYF
>.|TRBV28|once|TRBJ1-2
CATIQNYGYTF
>.|TRBV27|.|TRBJ1-2
CASSFQGLRNYGYTF